These 20 T cell receptor beta chains share one sample of origin, sequenced in a study of shared clonotypes between healthy human individuals. TCRdb's table, derived via immunoSEQ multiplex PCR, lists solely in-frame clones and lacks some. The table includes fewer than 130,000 clones, 67% detected once. The material sequenced was memory CD8+ T cells sorted from blood. Subset of the sample: CD45RO+ cells pooled with CCR7-negative TemRA cells. These receptors all come from a woman aged 25 to 45 in good health.

The V and J genes are TRBV7-9 and TRBJ1-2; possible D gene TRBD1, 5 bases. The germline CDR1 and CDR2 sequences are SEHNR and FQNEAQ (reference sequence). There are 17 residues in the CDR3. The V end was cut by 5 bases, the J end by 3 bases, with 22 bases between. The CDR3 DNA reads as TGTGCCAGCAGCGAAACAGGCGGGGATCCCCACTACTATGGCTACACCTTC. Its translation: CASSETGGDPHYYGYTF.

This chain connects TRBV7-6 to TRBJ2-7; D may correspond to TRBD1 or TRBD2 (5 bases each). The germline gives CDR1 SGHVS, CDR2 FNYEAQ. V gave up 3 bases and J gave up 4 bases, with 16 bases separating them. The CDR3 loop spans 15 amino acids. The CDR3 DNA follows: TGTGCCAGCAGCTTGGGGACCTATAGCCATTACGAGCAGTACTTC. Residues: CASSLGTYSHYEQYF.

J is TRBJ2-7 and V is TRBV19, with 9 bases fitting TRBD2. The CDR3 loop spans 14 amino acids. The J segment lost 3 bases and the V segment lost 10 bases, leaving 10 bases of the junction unmatched. Germline CDR1 and CDR2: LNHDA and SQIVND (reference sequence). CDR3 nucleotide sequence: TGTGCCACACAAGAGACTAGCGGATACTACGAGCAGTACTTC. As protein: CATQETSGYYEQYF.

Here the CDR3 reads CASGFSATRGSRYEQYF. CDR3 DNA sequence: TGTGCTAGTGGTTTCTCAGCTACCAGGGGGAGTCGGTACGAGCAGTACTTC. The chain combines TRBV12-5 with TRBJ2-7; TRBD1 aligns across 7 bases. After removal of 3 bases from V and 4 bases from J, the junction contained 15 bases not matched to a gene. The germline CDR1 and CDR2 sequences are LGHNT and FRNRAP. This CDR3 spans 17 amino acids.

V gene TRBV4-2 combines with J gene TRBJ2-1, with unresolved D. This CDR3 is 13 amino acids long. Germline V gene lookup returns CDR1 LGHNA and CDR2 YNFKEQ. V lost 3 bases, J lost 4 bases, and 7 bases lay in between. The CDR3 coding sequence is TGTGCCAGCAGCCAGGATTCTTACAATGAGCAGTTCTTC. Its translation: CASSQDSYNEQFF.

The rearrangement uses TRBV15 and TRBJ2-1; maybe TRBD2 (6 bases). The CDR3 sequence is 15 residues long. Germline V gene lookup returns CDR1 LNHNV and CDR2 YYDKDF (reference sequence). Trimming cost V 1 base and J 3 bases, with 10 bases left between them. The CDR3 sequence: CATSRAGVFYNEQFF. Written as DNA, the CDR3 is TGTGCCACCAGCAGAGCGGGAGTATTCTACAATGAGCAGTTCTTC.

The chain joins TRBV6-5 to TRBJ2-7; TRBD1 might be the D (5 bases). Germline V gene sequence: CDR1 MNHEY, CDR2 SVGAGI. Trimming stripped 1 base from V and 5 bases from J, with 15 bases between. This CDR3 contains 15 residues. CDR3 amino acids: CASSYYRKGIDEQYF. CDR3 DNA sequence: TGTGCCAGCAGTTACTACCGAAAGGGGATCGACGAGCAGTACTTC.

J is TRBJ2-7 and V is TRBV27, with a tentative D call TRBD1 (6 bases). The CDR3 has 14 amino acids. The germline V gene encodes CDR1 MNHEY and CDR2 SMNVEV (reference sequence). The V and J ends lost 7 bases and 2 bases respectively, with 15 bases between them. The CDR3 reads CASMDSGYAYEQYF. The DNA of the CDR3 is TGTGCCAGCATGGACAGCGGCTACGCCTACGAGCAGTACTTC.

The rearrangement joins TRBV9 to TRBJ1-3, with no clear D. The CDR3 has 14 residues. The V end lost 1 base, the J end lost 4 bases, and 9 bases lay between the germline ends. Per the germline V gene, CDR1 is SGDLS and CDR2 is YYNGEE. In nucleotides, the CDR3 is TGTGCCAGCAGCGTAAACAGCCAAGGAAACACCATATATTTT. Residues: CASSVNSQGNTIYF.

This chain's CDR3 is CASSDLAGAGELFF. The CDR3 DNA sequence: TGTGCCAGCAGTGATCTGGCGGGAGCCGGGGAGCTGTTTTTT. V usage is TRBV6-5 and J usage is TRBJ2-2; 7 nucleotides align to TRBD2. This CDR3 region has 14 residues. Germline V gene sequence: CDR1 MNHEY, CDR2 SVGAGI. J lost 6 bases, V lost 5 bases, and 6 bases had no gene match.

The chain uses TRBV21-1 and TRBJ1-2; the D call TRBD1 from the table was never checked on the DNA. TRBV21-1 is a pseudogene locus. The CDR3 is 14 amino acids. The CDR3, as DNA: TGTGCCAGCATGACAGGGGAATGTAACTATGGCTACACCTTC. Its translation: CASMTGECNYGYTF.

This clone has just a few counts. The V call is TRBV27, the J call TRBJ2-7; D is unclear. Trimming left V 4 bases short and J 3 bases short, with 13 bases between. CDR3 length equals 14 residues. CDR1 and CDR2 (germline): MNHEY, SMNVEV (reference sequence). In DNA, the CDR3 is TGTGCCAGCAGTTCAGTCGAAGCTTACTACGAGCAGTACTTC. This gives the protein CASSSVEAYYEQYF.

This chain connects TRBV13 to TRBJ2-1; a possible D gene is TRBD2 (6 bases). Germline V gene data show CDR1 as PRHDT and CDR2 as FYEKMQ (reference sequence). V was cut by 6 bases and J by 5 bases, with 20 bases left in between. There are 16 residues in the CDR3. The CDR3 here is CASSSVGLAPDNEQFF. CDR3 coding DNA: TGTGCCAGCAGTTCAGTAGGGCTAGCGCCCGACAATGAGCAGTTCTTC.

V usage is TRBV6-6 and J usage is TRBJ2-7; no clear D. Germline CDR1 is MNHNY and CDR2 is SVGAGI (reference sequence). This CDR3 contains 11 residues. V dropped 4 bases and J dropped 2 bases, with 3 bases sitting between them. CDR3 coding DNA: TGTGCCAGCAGTTCCGCCTACGAGCAGTACTTC. This gives the protein CASSSAYEQYF.

CDR3 nucleotides: TGCGCCAGCAGCTTGCCGGGAGTTACTACCGGGGAGCTGTTTTTT. Protein product: CASSLPGVTTGELFF. The chain links TRBV5-1 to TRBJ2-2; possibly TRBD2 for D (6 bases). The CDR3 contains 15 residues. V was trimmed by 1 base and J by 5 bases, leaving 12 bases between them. Germline values: CDR1 SGHRS, CDR2 YFSETQ.

The chain recombines TRBV4-2 with TRBJ2-7; no definite D call. Germline V gene data show CDR1 as LGHNA and CDR2 as YNFKEQ. The CDR3 extends over 13 amino acids. V lost 0 bases to trimming and J lost 1 base, with 4 bases between them. The CDR3 DNA reads as TGTGCCAGCAGCCAAGATTTGTCCTACGAGCAGTACTTC. Translated: CASSQDLSYEQYF.

The J gene is TRBJ2-1, the V gene TRBV19; 11 nucleotides line up with TRBD1. The J segment lost 5 bases and the V segment lost 2 bases, leaving 8 bases of the junction unmatched. Germline V gene data show CDR1 as LNHDA and CDR2 as SQIVND (reference sequence). The CDR3 length is 17 residues. This CDR3 reads CASSITSWDRGNNEQFF. In DNA form, the CDR3 reads TGTGCCAGTAGTATAACGTCCTGGGACAGGGGGAACAATGAGCAGTTCTTC. Using reference TRBV19 and TRBJ2-1 for the parts outside the CDR3, the full variable domain is DGGITQSPKYLFRKEGQNVTLSCEQNLNHDAMYWYRQDPGQGLRLIYYSQIVNDFQKGDIAEGYSVSREKKESFPLTVTSAQKNPTAFYLCASSITSWDRGNNEQFFGPGTRLTVL.

The chain links TRBV15 to TRBJ1-5; D perhaps matches TRBD1 (5 bases). The CDR3 is 16 amino acids. The germline V and J ends were trimmed by 1 base and 4 bases, with 14 bases remaining between them. The germline V gene encodes CDR1 LNHNV and CDR2 YYDKDF (reference sequence). CDR3 loop: CATSRGGGTLNQPQHF. CDR3 nucleotide sequence: TGTGCCACCAGCAGAGGGGGAGGGACCTTGAATCAGCCCCAGCATTTT.

The chain employs TRBV29-1 and TRBJ1-4, with D possibly being TRBD1 (6 bases). CDR1 is SQVTM, CDR2 ANQGSEA, per germline. V was pared by 3 bases and J by 7 bases, with 18 bases between. The CDR3 covers 15 residues. The CDR3 here is CSVDETGRFGEKLFF. The CDR3 DNA follows: TGCAGCGTTGACGAAACAGGGAGGTTTGGTGAAAAACTGTTTTTT. Combining the CDR3 with reference TRBV29-1 and TRBJ1-4 gives the whole variable domain SAVISQKPSRDICQRGTSLTIQCQVDSQVTMMFWYRQQPGQSLTLIATANQGSEATYESGFVIDKFPISRPNLTFSTLTVSNMSPEDSSIYLCSVDETGRFGEKLFFGSGTQLSVL.

The gene calls are TRBV11-2 and TRBJ1-5; no clear D. The ends were cut back, 5 bases at V and 3 bases at J, with 8 bases in the middle. CDR1 SGHAT and CDR2 FQNNGV come from the germline V gene. This CDR3 has 13 amino acids. The DNA of the CDR3 is TGTGCCAGCAGCCCTACCACCAATCAGCCCCAGCATTTT. Protein: CASSPTTNQPQHF.